Many counts were recorded for the clone carrying this T cell receptor beta chain. The antigen is undetermined. This beta chain is a stray read from a library made for alpha chains; its abundance is not meaningful. Time point of the sample: sample taken at primary tumor resection. The cohort: approximately 74 early-stage, untreated non-small cell lung cancer patients. TCRdb passed the 5' RACE reads through MiXCR, listing each CDR3 protein once. Of under 6,000 distinct CDR3 sequences listed, roughly 6.5% are singletons. This entry comes from a study of spatial heterogeneity in lung cancer. Study-wide results and caveats: It was found that expanded intratumoral alpha and beta TCR counts tracked tumor mutation counts.

The germline V and J ends were trimmed by 6 bases and 0 bases, with 12 bases remaining between them. CDR3 length: 15 amino acids. Germline CDR1 and CDR2: MNHEY and SVGAGI. The sequence came from a female donor with early-stage non-small cell lung cancer. The specimen was lung tumor tissue, collected at surgery. The V and J genes are TRBV6-5 and TRBJ1-5; a weak D match, TRBD1 (6 bases). CDR3 region: CASSPPQGSNQPQHF. The CDR3 DNA reads TGTGCCAGCAGCCCCCCACAGGGTAGCAATCAGCCCCAGCATTTT.